This record covers a single TCR beta chain. Its target is not known. One end of the junction is discordant with germline, which a read error may explain. In germline, CDR1 is SGHRS, CDR2 YFSETQ. This CDR3 has 16 residues. In the original processing: ImmunoSEQ gave junction-only sequences without quality scores, so filtering differed. Profiled with immunoSEQ multiplex PCR; TCRdb holds only in-frame clones, not every one. V and J calls and clone size are as listed in that table; D and trimming were resolved from the DNA. The sample yields some 580,000 clones, about 98% seen once. Cells designated naive CD8 were CD45RO-negative and were positively selected for CCR7, with terminally differentiated effector memory CD45RA+ cells excluded. The sample is drawn from a study of shared clonotypes between healthy human individuals. Study as a whole: Used for every donor were three CD4 naive, three CD4 memory, two CD8 naive and one CD8 memory plate.

Study results and limitations: A limitation of the genetic and exposure-history diversity represented arose from few donors. The study found lower generation probabilities in non-shared clonotypes than in those shared by all four donors.

The sequence derives from a young man in good health. The chain couples TRBV5-1 to TRBJ2-2, with TRBD1 identical over 9 bases. Sequenced sample: naive CD8+ T cells sorted from blood. CDR3 region: CASSPSGTGNAGELFF. The CDR3 coding sequence is TGCGCCAGCAGCCCTTCCGGGACAGGGAACGCCGGGGAGCTGTTTTTT.